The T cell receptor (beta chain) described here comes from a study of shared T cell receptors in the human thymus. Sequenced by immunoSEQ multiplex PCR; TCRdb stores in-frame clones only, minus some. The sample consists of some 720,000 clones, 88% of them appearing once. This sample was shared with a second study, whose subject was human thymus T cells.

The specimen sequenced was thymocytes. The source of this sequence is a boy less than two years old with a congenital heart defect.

Written as DNA, the CDR3 is TGTGCCAGCAGCCGAGACAGTGGGACAGGAGACAATGAGCAGTTCTTC. Its protein product is CASSRDSGTGDNEQFF. This chain uses TRBV4-2 with TRBJ2-1; 8 positions match TRBD1. Germline V CDR1 and CDR2: LGHNA, YNFKEQ. With V trimmed by 4 bases and J by 5 bases, 10 bases remained unmatched. The CDR3 runs to 16 residues.